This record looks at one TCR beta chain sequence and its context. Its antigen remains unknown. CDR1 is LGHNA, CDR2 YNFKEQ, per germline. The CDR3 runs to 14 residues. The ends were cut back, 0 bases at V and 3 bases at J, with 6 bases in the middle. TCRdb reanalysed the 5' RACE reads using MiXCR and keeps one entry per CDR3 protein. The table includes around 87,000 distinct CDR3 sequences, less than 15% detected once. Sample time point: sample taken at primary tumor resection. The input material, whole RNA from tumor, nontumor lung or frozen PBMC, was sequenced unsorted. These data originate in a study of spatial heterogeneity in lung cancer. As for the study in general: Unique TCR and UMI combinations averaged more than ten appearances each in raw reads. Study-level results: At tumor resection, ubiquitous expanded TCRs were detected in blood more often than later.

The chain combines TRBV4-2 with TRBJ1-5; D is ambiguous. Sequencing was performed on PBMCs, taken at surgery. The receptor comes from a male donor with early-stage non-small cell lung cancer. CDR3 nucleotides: TGTGCCAGCAGCCAAGAGGCTGCCAATCAGCCCCAGCATTTT. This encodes CASSQEAANQPQHF.